Shown below are 18 T cell receptor beta chains from a single sample sequenced in a study of PD-1 blockade in classical Hodgkin lymphoma. Profiled with immunoSEQ multiplex PCR; TCRdb holds only in-frame clones, not every one. The top ten hold 2.5% to 3.5% of the sample, which has tens of thousands of clones, about 71% seen once. With no exception, relapse followed autologous stem cell transplantation in all patients, and brentuximab vedotin exposure varied. The specimen was peripheral blood mononuclear cells (PBMCs), collected before the second cycle of nivolumab. These receptors were taken from a human donor with classical Hodgkin lymphoma.

The chain employs TRBV5-1 and TRBJ1-4; D is unclear. The V gene lost 0 bases and the J gene lost 7 bases, with 13 bases spanning the gap. This CDR3 is built from 15 residues. The germline V gene has CDR1 SGHRS and CDR2 YFSETQ. CDR3 in amino acids: CASSLDVVDGEKLFF. The CDR3 region has the DNA TGCGCCAGCAGCTTGGATGTGGTCGACGGTGAAAAACTGTTTTTT.

This clone showed up just a few times. The chain employs TRBV7-2 and TRBJ2-1, with D possibly matching TRBD2 (5 bases). The V end lost 4 bases, the J end lost 4 bases, and 20 bases lay between the germline ends. The CDR3 is 17 residues long. Germline CDR1 reads SGHTA; CDR2 reads FQGNSA. CDR3 sequence reads: CASSSLARQAPYNEQFF. As DNA, the CDR3 is TGTGCCAGCAGCTCCCTAGCCAGGCAAGCTCCATACAATGAGCAGTTCTTC.

This clone appeared once. This chain joins TRBV7-8 and TRBJ2-3, with D tentatively TRBD2 (6 bases). Germline V gene data show CDR1 as SGHVS and CDR2 as FQNEAQ. Trimming cost V 7 bases and J 3 bases, with 14 bases left between them. The CDR3 has 14 residues. Here the CDR3 DNA reads TGTGCCAGCACCATCGGACTAAGGACAGATACGCAGTATTTT. This codes for CASTIGLRTDTQYF.

In this sample, this clone turned up once. J is TRBJ2-2 and V is TRBV28; D is perhaps TRBD2 (5 bases). This CDR3 has 16 residues. V lost 5 bases and J 0 bases, leaving 13 bases between the germline ends. Per germline, CDR1 MDHEN and CDR2 SYDVKM. Here the CDR3 reads CASSTRWTANTGELFF. CDR3 DNA sequence: TGTGCCAGCAGTACTCGATGGACTGCGAACACCGGGGAGCTGTTTTTT.

The count of this clone is one. The chain has TRBV19 and TRBJ2-1, with 8 bases fitting TRBD1. This CDR3 is built from 16 residues. Trimming cost V 0 bases and J 6 bases; bases outside gene matches: 7. The germline V gene has CDR1 LNHDA and CDR2 SQIVND (reference sequence). CDR3 residues: CASSIERGQGGNEQFF. The DNA of the CDR3 is TGTGCCAGTAGTATAGAACGCGGACAGGGAGGCAATGAGCAGTTCTTC. Full variable domain (outside the CDR3, taken from reference TRBV19 and TRBJ2-1): DGGITQSPKYLFRKEGQNVTLSCEQNLNHDAMYWYRQDPGQGLRLIYYSQIVNDFQKGDIAEGYSVSREKKESFPLTVTSAQKNPTAFYLCASSIERGQGGNEQFFGPGTRLTVL.

V is TRBV6-5 and J is TRBJ2-7; D is undetermined. CDR1 is MNHEY, CDR2 SVGAGI, per germline. The CDR3 covers 13 residues. Trimming took off 0 bases at V and 3 bases at J, with 6 bases between the two ends. This CDR3 reads CASSYSRHYEQYF. DNA of the CDR3: TGTGCCAGCAGTTACTCCCGCCACTACGAGCAGTACTTC.

V and J are TRBV19 and TRBJ2-4; TRBD1 agrees at 9 bases. This CDR3 region has 14 residues. CDR1 is LNHDA, CDR2 SQIVND, per germline (reference sequence). Trimming at V came to 8 bases and at J to 1 base, leaving 3 bases not matched to a gene. CDR3 loop: CASGTGPAKNIQYF. CDR3 coding DNA: TGTGCCAGTGGGACAGGGCCGGCCAAAAACATTCAGTACTTC.

J is TRBJ2-2 and V is TRBV5-5; 10 nucleotides agree with TRBD1. Germline V gene data show CDR1 as SGHKS and CDR2 as YYEKEE (reference sequence). The CDR3 is made up of 15 amino acids. J was trimmed by 3 bases and V by 4 bases; bases with no gene match: 3. In DNA form, the CDR3 reads TGTGCCAGCAGCCGCGGGACAGGGGACACCGGGGAGCTGTTTTTT. It codes for CASSRGTGDTGELFF.

The chain combines TRBV9 with TRBJ2-7, with 11 bases that match TRBD2. V was pared by 2 bases and J by 5 bases, with 3 bases of the junction left unmatched. Per the germline V gene, CDR1 is SGDLS and CDR2 is YYNGEE. The CDR3 has 14 amino acids. In DNA form, the CDR3 reads TGTGCCAGCAGCGTTAGCGGGGGGGACCACGAGCAGTACTTC. This encodes CASSVSGGDHEQYF. The full variable domain, rest sourced from reference TRBV9 and TRBJ2-7, is DSGVTQTPKHLITATGQRVTLRCSPRSGDLSVYWYQQSLDQGLQFLIQYYNGEERAKGNILERFSAQQFPDLHSELNLSSLELGDSALYFCASSVSGGDHEQYFGPGTRLTVT.

This clone was seen a handful of times. This chain links TRBV4-1 with TRBJ1-1, with D uncertain. The CDR3 contains 15 residues. Germline CDR1 reads MGHRA; CDR2 reads YSYEKL. V was trimmed by 1 base and J by 0 bases, leaving 9 bases between them. DNA for the CDR3: TGCGCCAGCAGCCAAGGTGGTCTGCTGAACACTGAAGCTTTCTTT. It encodes CASSQGGLLNTEAFF.

The CDR3 here is CASTYRRGQGRGYTF. In DNA form, the CDR3 reads TGTGCCAGCACCTATAGGAGGGGACAGGGACGGGGCTACACCTTC. This chain links TRBV27 with TRBJ1-2; TRBD1 matches 9 bases. The CDR3 is 15 amino acids. V was pared by 7 bases and J by 8 bases, with 14 bases of the junction left unmatched. Germline V gives CDR1 MNHEY, CDR2 SMNVEV (reference sequence).

Sample share makes this clone medium-sized. The chain couples TRBV7-2 to TRBJ1-5, with D perhaps TRBD1 (6 bases). V was clipped by 1 base and J by 6 bases, with 13 bases between them. The CDR3 is made up of 15 amino acids. From germline, CDR1 is SGHTA and CDR2 FQGNSA. The CDR3 here is CASSLGRGAVQPQHF. For the CDR3, the DNA is TGTGCCAGCAGCTTAGGCCGGGGGGCAGTTCAGCCCCAGCATTTT.

The chain employs TRBV6-4 and TRBJ2-1; D not certain. V gave up 5 bases and J gave up 4 bases, with 15 bases separating them. The CDR3 is made up of 15 amino acids. Looked up from germline, CDR1 is MRHNA and CDR2 is SNTAGT. DNA of the CDR3: TGTGCCAGCAGTTTAGTTAATGGGGAATACAATGAGCAGTTCTTC. This encodes CASSLVNGEYNEQFF.

The count of this clone is one. V usage is TRBV19 and J usage is TRBJ2-7; D is possibly TRBD2 (5 bases). Trimming left V 5 bases short and J 6 bases short, with 11 bases between. There are 12 residues in the CDR3. CDR1 and CDR2 from the germline V gene are LNHDA and SQIVND (reference sequence). This chain's CDR3 is CASSPPGIEQYF. CDR3 sequence (DNA): TGTGCCAGTAGTCCCCCGGGAATCGAGCAGTACTTC.

The rearrangement joins TRBV15 to TRBJ1-5; D uncertain. Trimming cost V 1 base and J 7 bases, with 14 bases left between them. Per germline, CDR1 LNHNV and CDR2 YYDKDF (reference sequence). CDR3 length equals 15 residues. The CDR3 sequence: CATSRASTAQQPQHF. CDR3 DNA sequence: TGTGCCACCAGCAGAGCCAGTACAGCGCAGCAGCCCCAGCATTTT.

The chain recombines TRBV25-1 with TRBJ1-4; weak D call: TRBD1 (5 bases). Germline CDR1 MGHDK, CDR2 SYGVNS. This CDR3 is 13 amino acids long. V was cut by 3 bases and J by 10 bases, with 12 bases left in between. The CDR3 DNA reads TGTGCCAGCAGTGAGGCAGGGAGGGGAAAACTGTTTTTT. Translating it yields CASSEAGRGKLFF.

The chain links TRBV5-4 to TRBJ1-2; D unclear. V was clipped by 0 bases and J by 7 bases, with 13 bases between them. The germline CDR1 and CDR2 sequences are SGHNT and YYREEE (reference sequence). The CDR3 consists of 14 residues. CDR3 nucleotide sequence: TGTGCCAGCAGCTTGGGGGTACTACCCGGTGGCTACACCTTC. Translating it yields CASSLGVLPGGYTF.

This clone occurred a few times. J is TRBJ1-2 and V is TRBV5-6; D not certain. The CDR3 is 13 residues long. The V end was cut by 4 bases, the J end by 10 bases, with 17 bases between. The germline gives CDR1 SGHDT, CDR2 YYEEEE. Here the CDR3 DNA reads TGTGCCAGCAGCCCGGGAGCGGACTGGCTCTACACCTTC. Amino acids: CASSPGADWLYTF.